This paragraph covers one TCR beta chain sequence. Its antigen is currently unknown. Amplified TCR beta CDR3 regions came from RNA transcripts. A set of HTBI primers served as the primers for a first-round RT-PCR of the TCR CDR3. Each CDR3 protein gets one entry after TCRdb re-called the multiplex PCR reads with MiXCR. The repertoire holds roughly 640,000 distinct CDR3 sequences, with around 15% as singletons. The V gene lost 4 bases and the J gene lost 4 bases, with 22 bases spanning the gap. Per the germline V gene, CDR1 is SGHVS and CDR2 is FNYEAQ. The CDR3 spans 17 residues. Cells are PBMCs isolated from around 10 ml of fresh blood. This entry comes from a study of T cells in Graves' hyperthyroidism and ophthalmopathy. General study results and limits: Ophthalmopathy was told apart from stable hyperthyroidism by a 13 V-J model. In validation, the model predicted ophthalmopathy. These predictions came a median about 6.5 months before onset.

The TCR was taken from a woman aged 35 to 49 with Graves' ophthalmopathy. The V gene is TRBV7-6, the J gene TRBJ1-2, with D perhaps TRBD1 (5 bases). Input material: blood. The CDR3 DNA is TGTGCCAGCAGCTCACACATACCGGGGACGGGGGGCTATGGCTACACCTTC. Its translation is CASSSHIPGTGGYGYTF.